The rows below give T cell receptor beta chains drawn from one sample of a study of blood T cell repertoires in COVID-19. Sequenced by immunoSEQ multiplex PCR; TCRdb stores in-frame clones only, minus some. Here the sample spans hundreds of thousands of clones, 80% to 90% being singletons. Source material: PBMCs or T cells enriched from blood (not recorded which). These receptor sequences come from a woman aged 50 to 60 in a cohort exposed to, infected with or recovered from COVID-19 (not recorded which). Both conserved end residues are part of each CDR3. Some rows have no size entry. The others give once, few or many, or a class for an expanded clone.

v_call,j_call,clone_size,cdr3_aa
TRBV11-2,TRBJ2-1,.,CASSLALRGGKNEQFF
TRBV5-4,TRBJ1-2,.,CASSYGQDYGYTF
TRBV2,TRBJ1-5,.,CASSEGLTRDYSNQPQHF
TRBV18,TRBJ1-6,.,CASSPTGGGLNSPLHF
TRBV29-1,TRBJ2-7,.,CSVLRPGQNYEQYF
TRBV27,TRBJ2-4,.,CASSPDRDDGKNIQYF
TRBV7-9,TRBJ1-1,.,CASSSGWGTEAFF
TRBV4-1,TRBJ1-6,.,CASSQVSQAYNSPLHF
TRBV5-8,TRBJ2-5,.,CASSPEPQGLQETQYF
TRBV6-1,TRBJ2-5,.,CATQKKGGGTQYF
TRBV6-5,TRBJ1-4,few,CASSPGTGGDEKLFF
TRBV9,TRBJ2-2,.,CASGPPRQGEIGTGELFF
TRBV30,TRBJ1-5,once,CAWGSQGIGQPQHF
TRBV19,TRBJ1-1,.,CASSMLGGYTEAFF
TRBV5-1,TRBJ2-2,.,CASSLEASSSTGELFF
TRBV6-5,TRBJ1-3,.,CASSLQGNTIYF